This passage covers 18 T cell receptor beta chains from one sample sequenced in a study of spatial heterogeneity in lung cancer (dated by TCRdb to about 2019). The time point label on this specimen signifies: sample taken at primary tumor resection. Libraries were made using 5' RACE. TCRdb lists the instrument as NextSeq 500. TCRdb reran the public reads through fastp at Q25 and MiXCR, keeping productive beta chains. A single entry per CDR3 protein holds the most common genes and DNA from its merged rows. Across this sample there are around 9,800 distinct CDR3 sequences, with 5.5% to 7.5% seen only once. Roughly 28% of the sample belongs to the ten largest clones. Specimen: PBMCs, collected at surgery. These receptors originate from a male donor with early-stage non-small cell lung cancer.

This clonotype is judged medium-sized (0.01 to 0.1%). This CDR3 reads CASSLAGNGQPQHF. CDR3 in DNA: TGTGCCAGCAGTTTAGCGGGGAACGGGCAGCCCCAGCATTTT. The chain couples TRBV12-3 or TRBV12-4 to TRBJ1-5, with D unresolved. The CDR3 length is 14 residues. V lost 0 bases, J lost 7 bases, and 10 bases lay in between.

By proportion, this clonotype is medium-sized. CDR3 sequence (DNA): TGCAGCGTCGGGCTCAGGGGGAATGAGCAGTTCTTC. Translation: CSVGLRGNEQFF. This sequence joins TRBV29-1 and TRBJ2-1; 7 bases map to TRBD1. The CDR3 covers 12 residues. The junction had 6 bases not matched to a gene; V was cut back by 6 bases and J by 7 bases. The germline CDR1 and CDR2 sequences are SQVTM and ANQGSEA.

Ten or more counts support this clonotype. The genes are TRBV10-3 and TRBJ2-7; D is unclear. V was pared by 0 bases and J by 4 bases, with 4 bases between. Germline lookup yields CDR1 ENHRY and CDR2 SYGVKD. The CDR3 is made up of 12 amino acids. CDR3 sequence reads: CAISESGYEQYF. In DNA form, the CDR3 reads TGTGCCATCAGTGAGTCGGGTTACGAGCAGTACTTC.

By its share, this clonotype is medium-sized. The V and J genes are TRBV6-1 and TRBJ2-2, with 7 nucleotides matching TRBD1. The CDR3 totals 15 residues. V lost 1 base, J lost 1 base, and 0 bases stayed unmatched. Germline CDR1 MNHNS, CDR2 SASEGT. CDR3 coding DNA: TGTGCCAGCAGTGAAGGGACAGGGAACACCGGGGAGCTGTTTTTT. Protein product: CASSEGTGNTGELFF.

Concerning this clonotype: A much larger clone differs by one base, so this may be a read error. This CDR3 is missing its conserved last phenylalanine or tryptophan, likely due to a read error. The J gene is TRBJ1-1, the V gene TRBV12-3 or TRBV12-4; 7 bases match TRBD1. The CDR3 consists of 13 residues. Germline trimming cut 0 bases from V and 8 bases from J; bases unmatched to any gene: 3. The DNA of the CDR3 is TGTGCCAGCAGTTTAGCAGGGGGCAAGGAAGCTTTCTCT. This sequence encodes CASSLAGGKEAFS.

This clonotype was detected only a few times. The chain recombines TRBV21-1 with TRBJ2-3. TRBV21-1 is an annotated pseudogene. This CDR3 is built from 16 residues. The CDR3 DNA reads TGTGCCAGCAGCAAAGCGGCCAAGCCTAGCACAGATACGCAGTATTTT. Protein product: CASSKAAKPSTDTQYF.

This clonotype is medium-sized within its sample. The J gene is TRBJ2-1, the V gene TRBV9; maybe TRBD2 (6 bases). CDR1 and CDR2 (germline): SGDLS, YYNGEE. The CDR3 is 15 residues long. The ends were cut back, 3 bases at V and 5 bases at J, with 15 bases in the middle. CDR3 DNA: TGTGCCAGCAGCGCTCATCCCGGGGGAAACAATGAGCAGTTCTTC. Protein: CASSAHPGGNNEQFF.

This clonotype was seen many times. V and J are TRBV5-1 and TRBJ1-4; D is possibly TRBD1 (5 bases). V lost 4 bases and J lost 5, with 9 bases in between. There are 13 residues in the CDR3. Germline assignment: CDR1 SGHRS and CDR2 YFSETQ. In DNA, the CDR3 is TGCGCCAGCAGCCCGGGACCGAATGAAAAACTGTTTTTT. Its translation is CASSPGPNEKLFF.

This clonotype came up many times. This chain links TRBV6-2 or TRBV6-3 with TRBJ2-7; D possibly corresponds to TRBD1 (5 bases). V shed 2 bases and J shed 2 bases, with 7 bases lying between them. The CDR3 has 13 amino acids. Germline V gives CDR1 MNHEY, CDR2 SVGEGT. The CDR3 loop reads CASSYTGPYEQYF. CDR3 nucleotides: TGTGCCAGCAGTTACACAGGCCCCTACGAGCAGTACTTC.

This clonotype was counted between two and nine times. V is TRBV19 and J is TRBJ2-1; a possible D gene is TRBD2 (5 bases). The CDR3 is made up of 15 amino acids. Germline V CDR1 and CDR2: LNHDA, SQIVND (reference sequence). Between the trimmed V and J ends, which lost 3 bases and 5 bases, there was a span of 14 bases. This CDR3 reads CASSISGNSHNEQFF. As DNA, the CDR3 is TGTGCCAGTAGTATTTCGGGAAATAGTCACAATGAGCAGTTCTTC.

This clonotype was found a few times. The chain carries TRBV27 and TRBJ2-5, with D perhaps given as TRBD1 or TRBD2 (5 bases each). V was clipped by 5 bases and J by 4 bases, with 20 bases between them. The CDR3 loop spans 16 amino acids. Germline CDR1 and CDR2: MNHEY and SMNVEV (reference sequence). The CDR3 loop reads CASSPGQGGVRETQYF. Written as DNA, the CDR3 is TGTGCCAGCAGTCCCGGACAAGGAGGAGTTAGAGAGACCCAGTACTTC.

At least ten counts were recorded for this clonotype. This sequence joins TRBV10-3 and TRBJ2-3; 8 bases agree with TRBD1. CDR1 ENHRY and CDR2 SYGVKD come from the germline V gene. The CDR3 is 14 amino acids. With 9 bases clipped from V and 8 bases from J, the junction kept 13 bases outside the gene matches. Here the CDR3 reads CAIRRPGGLVTQYF. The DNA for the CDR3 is TGTGCCATTAGAAGGCCAGGGGGCTTGGTTACGCAGTATTTT.

This CDR3 reads CSAPGTSGIRNTGELFF. CDR3 in DNA: TGCAGTGCTCCCGGGACTAGCGGGATCCGTAACACCGGGGAGCTGTTTTTT. This sequence joins TRBV20-1 and TRBJ2-2; 13 bases line up with TRBD2. The CDR3 runs to 17 residues. Germline loops: CDR1 DFQATT, CDR2 SNEGSKA (reference sequence). V lost 5 bases to trimming and J lost 2 bases; unmatched junction nucleotides: 8.

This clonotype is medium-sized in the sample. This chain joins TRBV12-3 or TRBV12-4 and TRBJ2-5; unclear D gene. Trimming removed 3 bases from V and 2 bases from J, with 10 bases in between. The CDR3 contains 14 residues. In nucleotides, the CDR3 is TGTGCCAGCAGTTTTGGACGGATTCAAGAGACCCAGTACTTC. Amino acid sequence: CASSFGRIQETQYF.

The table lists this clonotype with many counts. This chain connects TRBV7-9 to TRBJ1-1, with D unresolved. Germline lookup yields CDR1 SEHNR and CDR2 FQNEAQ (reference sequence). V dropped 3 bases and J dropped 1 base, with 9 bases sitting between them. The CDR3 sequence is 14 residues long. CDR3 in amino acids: CASSFGGGNTEAFF. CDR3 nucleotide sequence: TGTGCCAGCAGCTTCGGCGGCGGGAACACTGAAGCTTTCTTT.

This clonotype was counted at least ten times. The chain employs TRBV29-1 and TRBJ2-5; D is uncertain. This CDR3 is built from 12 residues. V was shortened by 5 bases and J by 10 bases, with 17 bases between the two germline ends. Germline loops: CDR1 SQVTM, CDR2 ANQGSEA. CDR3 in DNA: TGCAGCGTTCCCCTTTCCGGTGTGAGCCAGTACTTC. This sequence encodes CSVPLSGVSQYF.

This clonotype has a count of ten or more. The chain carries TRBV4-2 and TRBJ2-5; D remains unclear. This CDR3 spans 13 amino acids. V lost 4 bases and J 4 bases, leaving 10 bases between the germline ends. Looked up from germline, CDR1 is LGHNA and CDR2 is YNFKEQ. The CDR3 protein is CASSLSISETQYF. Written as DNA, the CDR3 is TGTGCCAGCAGCCTTAGTATTTCAGAGACCCAGTACTTC.

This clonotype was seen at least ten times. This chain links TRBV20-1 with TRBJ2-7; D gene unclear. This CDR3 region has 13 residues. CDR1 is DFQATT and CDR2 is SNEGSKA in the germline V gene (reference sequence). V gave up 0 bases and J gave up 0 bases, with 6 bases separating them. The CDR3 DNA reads TGCAGTGCTAGAGATCCGGTCTCCTACGAGCAGTACTTC. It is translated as CSARDPVSYEQYF.